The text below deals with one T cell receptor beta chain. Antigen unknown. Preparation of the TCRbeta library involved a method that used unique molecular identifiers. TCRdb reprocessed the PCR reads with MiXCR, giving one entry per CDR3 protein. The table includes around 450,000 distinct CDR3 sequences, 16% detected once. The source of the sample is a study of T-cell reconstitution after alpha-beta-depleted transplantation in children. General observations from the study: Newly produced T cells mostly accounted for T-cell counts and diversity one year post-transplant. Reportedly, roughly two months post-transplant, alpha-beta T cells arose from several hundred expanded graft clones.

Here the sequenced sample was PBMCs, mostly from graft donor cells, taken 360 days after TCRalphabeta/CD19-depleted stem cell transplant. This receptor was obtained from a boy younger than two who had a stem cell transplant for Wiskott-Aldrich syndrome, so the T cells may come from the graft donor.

The CDR3 region has the DNA TGTGCCAGCAGTGGGGGGCAGCCAGGGGAGACCCAGTACTTC. Amino acids: CASSGGQPGETQYF. V is TRBV2 and J is TRBJ2-5; perhaps TRBD1 as D (6 bases). Germline V gene lookup returns CDR1 SNHLY and CDR2 FYNNEI. V was pared by 4 bases and J by 5 bases, with 14 bases between. The CDR3 is made up of 14 amino acids. The full variable domain, in which reference TRBV2 and TRBJ2-5 provide the parts outside the CDR3, is EPEVTQTPSHQVTQMGQEVILRCVPISNHLYFYWYRQILGQKVEFLVSFYNNEISEKSEIFDDQFSVERPDGSNFTLKIRSTKLEDSAMYFCASSGGQPGETQYFGPGTRLLVL.